Listed below are T cell receptor beta chains from one sample, sequenced in a study of beta chain features in type 1 diabetes. TCRdb's table, derived via immunoSEQ multiplex PCR, lists solely in-frame clones and lacks some. The table shows 600,000 to 700,000 clones, with around 12% occurring only once. Sequences were obtained from naive CD4+ T cells from blood. The source is a man aged 30 to 45 with type 1 diabetes. Both conserved end residues are part of each CDR3. D genes are given only for firm matches. The size of a clone is reported for some rows only, either as once, few or many, or as a class for expanded clones.

d_gene: .
len: 11
v_gene: TRBV20-1
j_gene: TRBJ2-7
abundance: .
CDR3nt: TGCAGTGCTCGGAGCTCCTACGAGCAGTACTTC
CDR3aa: CSARSSYEQYF

d_gene: .
len: 18
v_gene: TRBV9
j_gene: TRBJ2-6
abundance: .
CDR3nt: TGTGCCAGCAGCGTAGATCCAGGATCAGGGACTGGGGCCAACGTCCTGACTTTC
CDR3aa: CASSVDPGSGTGANVLTF

d_gene: .
len: 14
v_gene: TRBV9
j_gene: TRBJ2-3
abundance: .
CDR3nt: TGTGCCAGCGCCTCGTCGGGGCCCGTTAATACGCAGTATTTT
CDR3aa: CASASSGPVNTQYF

d_gene: .
len: 14
v_gene: TRBV7-2
j_gene: TRBJ2-7
abundance: few
CDR3nt: TGTGCCAGCAGCCCGACAGCCACGACCTACGAGCAGTACTTC
CDR3aa: CASSPTATTYEQYF

d_gene: .
len: 15
v_gene: TRBV2
j_gene: TRBJ1-5
abundance: .
CDR3nt: TGTGCCAGCATTTTAGGGGTGGATGGCAATCAGCCCCAGCATTTT
CDR3aa: CASILGVDGNQPQHF

d_gene: .
len: 14
v_gene: TRBV5-4
j_gene: TRBJ1-4
abundance: .
CDR3nt: TGTGCCAGCAGCTTGGACGGATTATACGAAAAACTGTTTTTT
CDR3aa: CASSLDGLYEKLFF

d_gene: TRBD1
len: 15
v_gene: TRBV6-1
j_gene: TRBJ1-1
abundance: .
CDR3nt: TGTGCCAGCAGTCTCTTCACCGGGACAGGGGTTGAAGCTTTCTTT
CDR3aa: CASSLFTGTGVEAFF

d_gene: TRBD1
len: 14
v_gene: TRBV6-5
j_gene: TRBJ2-7
abundance: few
CDR3nt: TGTGCCAGCACCCAGGGACAGGGGTCCTACGAGCAGTACTTC
CDR3aa: CASTQGQGSYEQYF

d_gene: .
len: 15
v_gene: TRBV29-1
j_gene: TRBJ2-2
abundance: few
CDR3nt: TGCAGCGTTGATCAGGGCCACTCGAACACCGGGGAGCTGTTTTTT
CDR3aa: CSVDQGHSNTGELFF

d_gene: .
len: 12
v_gene: TRBV5-6
j_gene: TRBJ2-7
abundance: .
CDR3nt: TGTGCCAGCAGGTTGACAGGCTACGAGCAGTACTTC
CDR3aa: CASRLTGYEQYF

d_gene: .
len: 15
v_gene: TRBV7-2
j_gene: TRBJ1-6
abundance: few
CDR3nt: TGTGCCAGCAGCTTAAGGCGTGGGGATAATTCACCCCTCCACTTT
CDR3aa: CASSLRRGDNSPLHF

d_gene: TRBD1
len: 14
v_gene: TRBV14
j_gene: TRBJ2-7
abundance: .
CDR3nt: TGTGCCAGCAGCACCGGGACAGGAGGCTACGAGCAGTACTTC
CDR3aa: CASSTGTGGYEQYF

d_gene: .
len: 16
v_gene: TRBV4-2
j_gene: TRBJ1-3
abundance: few
CDR3nt: TGTGCCAGCAGCCCGATAGGCGACAGCTCTGGAAACACCATATATTTT
CDR3aa: CASSPIGDSSGNTIYF

d_gene: .
len: 15
v_gene: TRBV14
j_gene: TRBJ1-2
abundance: .
CDR3nt: TGTGCCAGCAGCCAAGTCTCTCCGGGAGTCGGCGGCTACACCTTC
CDR3aa: CASSQVSPGVGGYTF

d_gene: .
len: 15
v_gene: TRBV7-9
j_gene: TRBJ1-2
abundance: .
CDR3nt: TGTGCCAGCAGCCGCTTGGGGCAAGAGGGGATCGGCTACACCTTC
CDR3aa: CASSRLGQEGIGYTF

d_gene: .
len: 15
v_gene: TRBV5-1
j_gene: TRBJ2-7
abundance: .
CDR3nt: TGCGCCAGCAGCTTGGCCGGGGCGTGGCGAGACGAGCAGTACTTC
CDR3aa: CASSLAGAWRDEQYF

d_gene: .
len: 15
v_gene: TRBV5-6
j_gene: TRBJ2-7
abundance: few
CDR3nt: TGTGCCAGCGGTATGACCGGGACTCTCTCCTACGAGCAGTACTTC
CDR3aa: CASGMTGTLSYEQYF

d_gene: .
len: 11
v_gene: TRBV7-9
j_gene: TRBJ1-2
abundance: few
CDR3nt: TGTGCCAGCAGCTCCACAGAAATTCGTACCTTC
CDR3aa: CASSSTEIRTF

d_gene: .
len: 16
v_gene: TRBV19
j_gene: TRBJ2-1
abundance: .
CDR3nt: TGTGCCAGTAGTATGGTGACAGGGAGGCCTTACAATGAGCAGTTCTTC
CDR3aa: CASSMVTGRPYNEQFF

d_gene: .
len: 14
v_gene: TRBV19
j_gene: TRBJ1-5
abundance: few
CDR3nt: TGTGCCAGTGTTAGACACCTTAGCAATCAGCCCCAGCATTTT
CDR3aa: CASVRHLSNQPQHF

d_gene: .
len: 14
v_gene: TRBV2
j_gene: TRBJ2-1
abundance: .
CDR3nt: TGTGCCAGCAGTGGGACAGAGACCTACAATGAGCAGTTCTTC
CDR3aa: CASSGTETYNEQFF

d_gene: TRBD1
len: 14
v_gene: TRBV6-5
j_gene: TRBJ2-3
abundance: few
CDR3nt: TGTGCCATCAGCCTGACAGGGGGCACAGATACGCAGTATTTT
CDR3aa: CAISLTGGTDTQYF

d_gene: .
len: 15
v_gene: TRBV14
j_gene: TRBJ2-7
abundance: .
CDR3nt: TGTGCCAGCAGCCAAGCAACAGGGCAAACCTACGAGCAGTACTTC
CDR3aa: CASSQATGQTYEQYF

d_gene: .
len: 14
v_gene: TRBV7-8
j_gene: TRBJ2-3
abundance: few
CDR3nt: TGTGCCAGCAGCTTGGGCAGAGGCACAGATACGCAGTATTTT
CDR3aa: CASSLGRGTDTQYF

d_gene: TRBD1
len: 14
v_gene: TRBV5-4
j_gene: TRBJ2-7
abundance: few
CDR3nt: TGTGCCAGCAGCTATGACAGGGCTTTCGGAGAGCAGTACTTC
CDR3aa: CASSYDRAFGEQYF

d_gene: TRBD1
len: 14
v_gene: TRBV5-4
j_gene: TRBJ1-2
abundance: once
CDR3nt: TGTGCCAGCGGCCCCGGGACAGCAAACTATGGCTACACCTTC
CDR3aa: CASGPGTANYGYTF

d_gene: .
len: 13
v_gene: TRBV10-3
j_gene: TRBJ1-4
abundance: .
CDR3nt: TGTGCCATCAGTGCGGCAGCCCCTGGAGGACTGTTTTTT
CDR3aa: CAISAAAPGGLFF

d_gene: TRBD1
len: 13
v_gene: TRBV7-9
j_gene: TRBJ2-1
abundance: .
CDR3nt: TGTGCCGGACACAGGGGGCTACAGAGTGAGCAGTTCTTC
CDR3aa: CAGHRGLQSEQFF

d_gene: .
len: 13
v_gene: TRBV4-3
j_gene: TRBJ2-1
abundance: few
CDR3nt: TGCGCCAGCAGCTTACGACCTGGGAATGAGCAGTTCTTC
CDR3aa: CASSLRPGNEQFF

d_gene: .
len: 14
v_gene: TRBV5-6
j_gene: TRBJ1-2
abundance: few
CDR3nt: TGTGCCAGCAGCGGGCACCTAGCTAACTATGGCTACACCTTC
CDR3aa: CASSGHLANYGYTF

d_gene: .
len: 13
v_gene: TRBV25-1
j_gene: TRBJ1-2
abundance: .
CDR3nt: TGTGCCAGCATGACCGGGGCGGTGCCTGGCTACACCTTC
CDR3aa: CASMTGAVPGYTF

d_gene: TRBD1
len: 17
v_gene: TRBV7-2
j_gene: TRBJ2-2
abundance: few
CDR3nt: TGTGCCAGCAGCTTAATGGGGGACAGGTCGATAACCGGGGAGCTGTTTTTT
CDR3aa: CASSLMGDRSITGELFF

d_gene: TRBD1
len: 16
v_gene: TRBV19
j_gene: TRBJ1-2
abundance: few
CDR3nt: TGTGCCAGTAGCTTAGACCCCCCGACAGGGGGGTATGGCTACACCTTC
CDR3aa: CASSLDPPTGGYGYTF

d_gene: .
len: 15
v_gene: TRBV6-5
j_gene: TRBJ1-1
abundance: few
CDR3nt: TGTGCCAGCAGTTACTTGGGAGTCCTGAACACTGAAGCTTTCTTT
CDR3aa: CASSYLGVLNTEAFF

d_gene: TRBD2
len: 16
v_gene: TRBV7-2
j_gene: TRBJ2-1
abundance: .
CDR3nt: TGTGCCAGTCAGCGGGGAGGCACCTTGGTGGGCAATGAGCAGTTCTTC
CDR3aa: CASQRGGTLVGNEQFF

d_gene: .
len: 15
v_gene: TRBV5-4
j_gene: TRBJ1-1
abundance: few
CDR3nt: TGTGCCAGCAGCTTGAAGAGAGATAAGAACACTGAAGCTTTCTTT
CDR3aa: CASSLKRDKNTEAFF

d_gene: TRBD2
len: 14
v_gene: TRBV7-6
j_gene: TRBJ2-1
abundance: .
CDR3nt: TGTGCCAGCAGCTTAGAGGGACTATACAATGAGCAGTTCTTC
CDR3aa: CASSLEGLYNEQFF

d_gene: .
len: 16
v_gene: TRBV15
j_gene: TRBJ2-7
abundance: .
CDR3nt: TGTGCCACCAGCAGAGATCTGGGGGCGCTTCCCTACGAGCAGTACTTC
CDR3aa: CATSRDLGALPYEQYF

d_gene: .
len: 13
v_gene: TRBV6-5
j_gene: TRBJ2-5
abundance: few
CDR3nt: TGTGCCAGCAAAGAGACCGCTCGGGAGACCCAGTACTTC
CDR3aa: CASKETARETQYF

d_gene: .
len: 12
v_gene: TRBV29-1
j_gene: TRBJ2-1
abundance: few
CDR3nt: TGCAGCGCGGGGGTAGGTATCCCTGAGCAGTTCTTC
CDR3aa: CSAGVGIPEQFF

d_gene: .
len: 13
v_gene: TRBV18
j_gene: TRBJ2-7
abundance: few
CDR3nt: TGTGCCAGCTCACCAGGGGGTCCCTACGAGCAGTACTTC
CDR3aa: CASSPGGPYEQYF

d_gene: .
len: 16
v_gene: TRBV5-1
j_gene: TRBJ2-7
abundance: few
CDR3nt: TGCGCCAGCAGCTTGGTCAGGGACGGTGACTCCTACGAGCAGTACTTC
CDR3aa: CASSLVRDGDSYEQYF

d_gene: .
len: 13
v_gene: TRBV25-1
j_gene: TRBJ2-7
abundance: few
CDR3nt: TGTGCCAGCAGGGCACAGGCGACTTACGAGCAGTACTTC
CDR3aa: CASRAQATYEQYF

d_gene: .
len: 13
v_gene: TRBV2
j_gene: TRBJ2-4
abundance: .
CDR3nt: TGTGCCAGCAGTGAGGATCAGGGCAGGTACCCGTACTTC
CDR3aa: CASSEDQGRYPYF

d_gene: .
len: 17
v_gene: TRBV7-6
j_gene: TRBJ1-3
abundance: few
CDR3nt: TGTGCCAGCAGCTTACAGTCCCCCAGCGGCTCTGGAAACACCATATATTTT
CDR3aa: CASSLQSPSGSGNTIYF

d_gene: .
len: 13
v_gene: TRBV5-1
j_gene: TRBJ2-5
abundance: .
CDR3nt: TGCGCCAGCGTCGGGGGGCCGGAAGAGACCCAGTACTTC
CDR3aa: CASVGGPEETQYF

d_gene: TRBD2
len: 16
v_gene: TRBV2
j_gene: TRBJ2-2
abundance: .
CDR3nt: TGTGCCAGCAGGGAGACTAGCGGGGGGAACACCGGGGAGCTGTTTTTT
CDR3aa: CASRETSGGNTGELFF

d_gene: .
len: 13
v_gene: TRBV5-8
j_gene: TRBJ2-3
abundance: few
CDR3nt: TGTGCCAGCAGCTTGGAGGGGACAGATACGCAGTATTTT
CDR3aa: CASSLEGTDTQYF

d_gene: .
len: 14
v_gene: TRBV4-3
j_gene: TRBJ1-1
abundance: few
CDR3nt: TGCGCCAGCAGCCTGCTTGGGGGTGAGACTGAAGCTTTCTTT
CDR3aa: CASSLLGGETEAFF

d_gene: .
len: 14
v_gene: TRBV4-3
j_gene: TRBJ1-4
abundance: few
CDR3nt: TGCGCCAGCAGCCAAGTGGTAGCGAATGAAAAACTGTTTTTT
CDR3aa: CASSQVVANEKLFF

d_gene: .
len: 15
v_gene: TRBV6-5
j_gene: TRBJ1-1
abundance: .
CDR3nt: TGTGCCAGCAGTTATGGCAGCAACATGAACACTGAAGCTTTCTTT
CDR3aa: CASSYGSNMNTEAFF

d_gene: .
len: 16
v_gene: TRBV4-1
j_gene: TRBJ2-3
abundance: few
CDR3nt: TGCGCCAGCAGCCAGGACAGCGGGGTTTCGGTTGGTACGCAGTATTTT
CDR3aa: CASSQDSGVSVGTQYF

d_gene: TRBD2
len: 15
v_gene: TRBV2
j_gene: TRBJ2-3
abundance: few
CDR3nt: TGTGCCAGCAGGGCCTCTAGCGGGGGAACAGATACGCAGTATTTT
CDR3aa: CASRASSGGTDTQYF

d_gene: .
len: 16
v_gene: TRBV6-5
j_gene: TRBJ2-5
abundance: few
CDR3nt: TGTGCCAGCAGTTACTCCGGGCCAGCCTTAGGGGAGACCCAGTACTTC
CDR3aa: CASSYSGPALGETQYF

d_gene: TRBD2
len: 16
v_gene: TRBV5-4
j_gene: TRBJ2-3
abundance: few
CDR3nt: TGTGCCAGCAGCCTACTGCTAGCGGGGGGAACAGATACGCAGTATTTT
CDR3aa: CASSLLLAGGTDTQYF